Below are 11 T cell receptor beta chains sequenced from a single sample in a study of tumor and adjacent non-tumor tissue in lung cancer. TCRbeta libraries were built with three rounds of nested PCR, modified from ARM-PCR. TCRdb processed the multiplex PCR reads anew with MiXCR; each CDR3 protein has one entry. The repertoire holds 200,000 or so distinct CDR3 sequences, with 71% as singletons. The template was RNA from unsorted bulk tissue. The sample taken for sequencing was lung tumor tissue. The source of these receptors is a man in his fifties or sixties with non-small cell lung cancer.

Comment on this clonotype: One end of the junction does not line up with germline, which may come from a read error. V usage is TRBV12-3 or TRBV12-4 and J usage is TRBJ1-3; D may be TRBD1 (6 bases). This CDR3 region has 15 residues. The CDR3: CASSVQGGPGNTTYF. The CDR3 coding sequence is TGTGCCAGCAGTGTACAGGGAGGGCCTGGAAACACCACATATTTT.

Details on this clonotype: A single base separates this from a much larger clone, so it may be a read error. This chain links TRBV20-1 with TRBJ2-1, with 8 bases aligning to TRBD2. CDR1 is DFQATT, CDR2 SNEGSKA, per germline (reference sequence). The length of the CDR3 is 16 residues. The CDR3 DNA reads TGCAGTGCCCCGCCTTCACGAGCGGGAGCATACAATGAGCACTTCTTC. Translating gives CSAPPSRAGAYNEHFF.

This clonotype showed up just once. One junction end does not reproduce the germline sequence, and a read error may be involved. In DNA form, the CDR3 reads TGTGCCAGCAACTTAATTAGCGGGGGGGGCCCAGATGCGCAGTATTTT. The encoded protein is CASNLISGGGPDAQYF. The rearrangement joins TRBV11-2 to TRBJ2-3; 11 nucleotides agree with TRBD2. The CDR3 has 16 residues. The germline CDR1 and CDR2 sequences are SGHAT and FQNNGV.

On this clonotype itself: Possible read error: a much larger clone is one base away. V gene TRBV20-1 combines with J gene TRBJ1-2; D is unclear. Trimming took off 0 bases at V and 8 bases at J, with 16 bases between the two ends. The CDR3 runs 14 residues. The germline gives CDR1 DFQATT, CDR2 SNEGSKA (reference sequence). The CDR3 loop is CSARDQWSLGGYTF. Written as DNA, the CDR3 is TGCAGTGCTAGAGACCAGTGGAGCTTGGGAGGCTACACCTTC.

On this clonotype: A read error may explain this, as a much larger clone is one base away. The chain carries TRBV12-3 or TRBV12-4 and TRBJ2-5; 9 bases align to TRBD1. V trimming: 2 bases; J trimming: 5 bases; junction bases outside the gene matches: 6. The CDR3 totals 15 residues. The CDR3 coding sequence is TGTGCCAGCAGTTTAAAACAGGGGGCGATGGAGACCCAGTACTTC. As protein: CASSLKQGAMETQYF.

This clonotype occurred a few times. The CDR3 here is CAGTGQSSNSPLHF. DNA for the CDR3: TGTGCCGGAACGGGACAGTCAAGTAATTCACCCCTCCACTTT. This chain links TRBV30 with TRBJ1-6, with 7 bases that match TRBD1. The germline V gene has CDR1 GTSNPN and CDR2 SVGIG (reference sequence). The CDR3 covers 14 residues. Trimming took 8 bases from V and 6 from J; bases not matched to a gene: 10.

As regards this clonotype: One junction end disagrees with the germline gene, perhaps due to a read error. The rearrangement joins TRBV6-2 or TRBV6-3 to TRBJ1-1; D is perhaps TRBD1 (5 bases). The CDR3 is 13 residues long. The germline CDR1 and CDR2 sequences are MNHEY and SVGEGT. CDR3 sequence: CASRGGSITQAFF. The CDR3 DNA is TGTGCCAGCAGGGGGGGTTCTATCACTCAAGCTTTCTTT.

As for this clonotype: Given a much more abundant clone one base away, this may be a read error. The chain couples TRBV6-6 to TRBJ2-3; D gene ambiguous. The germline V gene encodes CDR1 MNHNY and CDR2 SVGAGI (reference sequence). Trimming left V 7 bases short and J 0 bases short, with 8 bases between. The CDR3 totals 13 residues. CDR3 bases: TGTGCCAGCACCCATGCCAGCACAGATACGCAGTATTTT. Translated, it gives CASTHASTDTQYF.

Of note for this clonotype: An end of the junction does not agree with germline; a read error may underlie this. The chain links TRBV4-2 to TRBJ2-1, with a tentative D call TRBD2 (6 bases). CDR1 is LGHNA, CDR2 YNFKEQ, per germline. The CDR3 sequence is 16 residues long. CDR3 bases: TGTGCCAGCAGCCAGGAGGCGGAGGGGACCTACAACGAGCACTTCTTC. It translates to CASSQEAEGTYNEHFF.

This clonotype was counted only a few times. This chain links TRBV6-5 with TRBJ1-4; TRBD1 might be the D (5 bases). Trimming pared 6 bases from V and 12 bases from J, leaving 23 bases between. This CDR3 region has 15 residues. Germline V gene data show CDR1 as MNHEY and CDR2 as SVGAGI. CDR3 DNA: TGTGCCAGCAGGCGGACCGACGGTACTAAAGGGGAACTGTTTTTT. This sequence encodes CASRRTDGTKGELFF.

This chain joins TRBV20-1 and TRBJ2-7; 8 bases align to TRBD1. The CDR3 extends over 14 amino acids. V lost 3 bases, J lost 0 bases, and 4 bases stayed unmatched. Germline V lookup: CDR1 DFQATT, CDR2 SNEGSKA (reference sequence). DNA for the CDR3: TGCAGTGCTAGGGACAGGGAGAACTCCTACGAGCAGTACTTC. Its protein is CSARDRENSYEQYF.